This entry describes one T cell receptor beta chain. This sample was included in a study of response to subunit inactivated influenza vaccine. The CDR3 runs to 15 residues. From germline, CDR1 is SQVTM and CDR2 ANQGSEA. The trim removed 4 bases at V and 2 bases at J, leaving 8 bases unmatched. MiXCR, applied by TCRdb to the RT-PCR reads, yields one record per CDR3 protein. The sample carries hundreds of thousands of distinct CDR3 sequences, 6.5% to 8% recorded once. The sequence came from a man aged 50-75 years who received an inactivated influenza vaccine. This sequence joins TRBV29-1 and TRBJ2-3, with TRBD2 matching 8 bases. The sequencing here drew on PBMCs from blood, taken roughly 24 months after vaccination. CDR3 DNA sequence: TGCAGCGTTGCCCGGTCGGGGGGGCACACAGATACGCAGTATTTT. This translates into CSVARSGGHTDTQYF.